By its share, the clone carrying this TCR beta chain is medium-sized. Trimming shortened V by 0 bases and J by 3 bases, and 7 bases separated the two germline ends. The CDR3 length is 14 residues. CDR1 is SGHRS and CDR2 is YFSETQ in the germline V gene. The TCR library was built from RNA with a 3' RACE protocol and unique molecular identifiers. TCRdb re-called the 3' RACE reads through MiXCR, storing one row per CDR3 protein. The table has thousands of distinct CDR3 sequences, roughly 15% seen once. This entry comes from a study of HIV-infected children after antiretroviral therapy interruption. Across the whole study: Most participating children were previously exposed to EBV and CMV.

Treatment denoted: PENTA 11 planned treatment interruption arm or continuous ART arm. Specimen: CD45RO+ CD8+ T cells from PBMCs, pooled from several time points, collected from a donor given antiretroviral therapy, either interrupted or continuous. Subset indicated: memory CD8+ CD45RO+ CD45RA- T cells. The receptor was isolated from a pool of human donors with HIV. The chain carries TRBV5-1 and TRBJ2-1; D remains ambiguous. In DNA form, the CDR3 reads TGCGCCAGCAGCTTGGAGTCGGTCTACAATGAGCAGTTCTTC. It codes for CASSLESVYNEQFF.